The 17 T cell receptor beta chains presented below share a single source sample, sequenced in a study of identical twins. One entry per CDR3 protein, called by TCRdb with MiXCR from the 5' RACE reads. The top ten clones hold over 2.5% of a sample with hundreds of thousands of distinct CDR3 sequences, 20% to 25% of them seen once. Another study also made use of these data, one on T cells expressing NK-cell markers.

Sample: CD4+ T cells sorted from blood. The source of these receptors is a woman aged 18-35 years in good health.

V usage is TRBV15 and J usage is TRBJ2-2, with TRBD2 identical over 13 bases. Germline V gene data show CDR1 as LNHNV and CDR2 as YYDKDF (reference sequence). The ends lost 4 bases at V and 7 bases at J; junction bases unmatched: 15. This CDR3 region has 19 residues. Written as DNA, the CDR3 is TGTGCCACCAGCATAAATGTGTGGACTAGCGGGAGACGGGGCGGGGAGCTGTTTTTT. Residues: CATSINVWTSGRRGGELFF.

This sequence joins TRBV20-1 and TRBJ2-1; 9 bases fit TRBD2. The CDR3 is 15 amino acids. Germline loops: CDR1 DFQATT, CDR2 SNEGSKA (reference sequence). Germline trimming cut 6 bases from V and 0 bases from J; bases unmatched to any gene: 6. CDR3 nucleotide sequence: TGCAGTGCCCCGCCTAGCGGGGCCTCCTACAATGAGCAGTTCTTC. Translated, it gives CSAPPSGASYNEQFF.

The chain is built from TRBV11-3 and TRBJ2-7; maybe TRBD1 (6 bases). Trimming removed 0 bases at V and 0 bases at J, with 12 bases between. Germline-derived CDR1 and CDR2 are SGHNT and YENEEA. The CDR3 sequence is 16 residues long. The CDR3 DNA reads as TGTGCCAGCAGCTTAGATCCAGGACAGCCCTCCTACGAGCAGTACTTC. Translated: CASSLDPGQPSYEQYF.

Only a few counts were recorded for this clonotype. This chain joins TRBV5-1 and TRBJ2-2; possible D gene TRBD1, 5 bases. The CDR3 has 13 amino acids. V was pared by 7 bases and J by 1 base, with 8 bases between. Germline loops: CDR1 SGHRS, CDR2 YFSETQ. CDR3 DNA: TGCGCCAGCCGAGACAGGAACACCGGGGAGCTGTTTTTT. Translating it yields CASRDRNTGELFF.

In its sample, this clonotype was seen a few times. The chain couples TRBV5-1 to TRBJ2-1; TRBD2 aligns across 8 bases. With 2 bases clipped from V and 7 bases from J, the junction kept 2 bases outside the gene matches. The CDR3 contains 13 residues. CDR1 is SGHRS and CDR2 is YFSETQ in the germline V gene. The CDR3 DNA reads TGCGCCAGCAGCTTCGGGGGGGAGAATGAGCAGTTCTTC. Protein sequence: CASSFGGENEQFF.

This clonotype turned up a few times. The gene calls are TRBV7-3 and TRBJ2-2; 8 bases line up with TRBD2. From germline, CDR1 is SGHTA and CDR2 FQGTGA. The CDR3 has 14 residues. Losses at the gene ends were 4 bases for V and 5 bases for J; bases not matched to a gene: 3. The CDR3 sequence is CASSSPGGTGELFF. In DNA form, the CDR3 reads TGTGCCAGCAGCTCCCCGGGGGGGACCGGGGAGCTGTTTTTT.

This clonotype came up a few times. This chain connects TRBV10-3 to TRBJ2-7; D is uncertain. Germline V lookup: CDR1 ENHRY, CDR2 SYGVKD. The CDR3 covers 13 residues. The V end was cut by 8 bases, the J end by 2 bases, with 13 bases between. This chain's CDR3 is CAIGDRAPYEQYF. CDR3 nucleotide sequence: TGTGCCATCGGGGATAGAGCTCCCTACGAGCAGTACTTC.

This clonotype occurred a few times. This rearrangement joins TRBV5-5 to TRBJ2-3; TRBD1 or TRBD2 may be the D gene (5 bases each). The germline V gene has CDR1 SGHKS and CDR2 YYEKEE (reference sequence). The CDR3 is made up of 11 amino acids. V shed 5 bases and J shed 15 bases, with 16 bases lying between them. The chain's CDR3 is CASRGTRSEYF. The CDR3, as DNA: TGTGCCAGCAGGGGGACCCGGAGCGAATATTTT.

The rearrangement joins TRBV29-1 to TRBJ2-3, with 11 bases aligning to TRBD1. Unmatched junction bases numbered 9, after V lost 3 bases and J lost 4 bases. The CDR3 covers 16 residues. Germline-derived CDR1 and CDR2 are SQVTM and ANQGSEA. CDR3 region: CSVDKGQGAGADTQYF. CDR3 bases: TGCAGCGTTGACAAAGGACAGGGGGCGGGGGCAGATACGCAGTATTTT.

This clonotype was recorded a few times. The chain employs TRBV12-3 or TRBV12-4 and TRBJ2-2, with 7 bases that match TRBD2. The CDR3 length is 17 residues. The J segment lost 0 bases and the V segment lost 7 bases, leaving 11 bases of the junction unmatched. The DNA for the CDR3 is TGTGCCAGCACCGCGAGGGGCGGGGGATCGAACACCGGGGAGCTGTTTTTT. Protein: CASTARGGGSNTGELFF.

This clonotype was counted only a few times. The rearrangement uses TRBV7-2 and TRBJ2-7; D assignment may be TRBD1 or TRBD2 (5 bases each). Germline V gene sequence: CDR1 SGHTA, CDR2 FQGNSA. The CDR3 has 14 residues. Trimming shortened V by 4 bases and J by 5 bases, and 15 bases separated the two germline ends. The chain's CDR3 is CASSSWAGRNEQYF. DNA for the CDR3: TGTGCCAGCAGCTCCTGGGCAGGGAGAAACGAGCAGTACTTC.

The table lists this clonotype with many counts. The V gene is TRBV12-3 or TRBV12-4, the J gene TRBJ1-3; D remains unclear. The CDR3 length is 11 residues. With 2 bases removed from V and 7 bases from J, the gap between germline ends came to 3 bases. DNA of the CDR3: TGTGCCAGCAGTTTATGGAACACCATATATTTT. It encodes CASSLWNTIYF.

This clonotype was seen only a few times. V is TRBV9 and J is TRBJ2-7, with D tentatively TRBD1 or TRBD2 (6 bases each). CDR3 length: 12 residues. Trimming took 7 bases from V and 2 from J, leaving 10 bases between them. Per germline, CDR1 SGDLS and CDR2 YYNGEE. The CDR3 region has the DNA TGTGCCAGCGGGGGGCTGACCTACGAGCAGTACTTC. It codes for CASGGLTYEQYF. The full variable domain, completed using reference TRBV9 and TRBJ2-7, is DSGVTQTPKHLITATGQRVTLRCSPRSGDLSVYWYQQSLDQGLQFLIQYYNGEERAKGNILERFSAQQFPDLHSELNLSSLELGDSALYFCASGGLTYEQYFGPGTRLTVT.

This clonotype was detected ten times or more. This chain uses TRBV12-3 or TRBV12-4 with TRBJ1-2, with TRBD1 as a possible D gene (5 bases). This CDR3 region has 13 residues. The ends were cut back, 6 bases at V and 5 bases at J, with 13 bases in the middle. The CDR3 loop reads CASRATALYGYTF. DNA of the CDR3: TGTGCCAGCAGGGCGACAGCCTTGTATGGCTACACCTTC.

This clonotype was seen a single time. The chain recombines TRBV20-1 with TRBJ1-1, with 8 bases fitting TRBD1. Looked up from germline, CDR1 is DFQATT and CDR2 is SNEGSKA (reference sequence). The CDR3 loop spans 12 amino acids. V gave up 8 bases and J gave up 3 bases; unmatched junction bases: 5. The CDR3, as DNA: TGCAGTACAGGGGGAGGAGACACTGAAGCTTTCTTT. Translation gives CSTGGGDTEAFF.

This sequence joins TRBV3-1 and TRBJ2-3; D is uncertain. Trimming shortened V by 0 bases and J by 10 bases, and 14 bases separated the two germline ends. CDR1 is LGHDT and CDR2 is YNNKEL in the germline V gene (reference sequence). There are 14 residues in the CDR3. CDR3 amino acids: CASSQDVSRVSQYF. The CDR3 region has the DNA TGTGCCAGCAGCCAAGACGTTTCAAGGGTGTCGCAGTATTTT.

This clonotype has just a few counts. CDR3 nucleotides: TGCAGTGCTAGCGGGTCGGGATCGCCAGATACGCAGTATTTT. As protein: CSASGSGSPDTQYF. This chain connects TRBV20-1 to TRBJ2-3; D is perhaps TRBD2 (5 bases). Germline lookup yields CDR1 DFQATT and CDR2 SNEGSKA (reference sequence). V was trimmed by 3 bases and J by 4 bases, leaving 14 bases between them. CDR3 length: 14 amino acids.